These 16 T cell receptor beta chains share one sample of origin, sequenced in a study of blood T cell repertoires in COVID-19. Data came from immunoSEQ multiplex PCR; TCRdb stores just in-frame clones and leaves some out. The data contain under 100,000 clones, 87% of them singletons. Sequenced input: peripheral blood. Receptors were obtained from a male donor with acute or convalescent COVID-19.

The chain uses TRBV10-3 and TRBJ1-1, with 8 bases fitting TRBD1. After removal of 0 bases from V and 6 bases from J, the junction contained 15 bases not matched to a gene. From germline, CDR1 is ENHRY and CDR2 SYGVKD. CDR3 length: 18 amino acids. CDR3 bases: TGTGCCATCAGTGAGTCTGACAGGGGTGGATCGAAGGACGCTGAAGCTTTCTTT. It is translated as CAISESDRGGSKDAEAFF.

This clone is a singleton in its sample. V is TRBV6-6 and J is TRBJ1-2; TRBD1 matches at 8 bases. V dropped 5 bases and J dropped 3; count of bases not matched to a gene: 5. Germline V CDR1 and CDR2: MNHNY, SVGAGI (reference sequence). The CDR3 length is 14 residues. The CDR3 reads CASSLDRGYYGYTF. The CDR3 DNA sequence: TGTGCCAGCAGTCTTGACAGGGGATACTATGGCTACACCTTC.

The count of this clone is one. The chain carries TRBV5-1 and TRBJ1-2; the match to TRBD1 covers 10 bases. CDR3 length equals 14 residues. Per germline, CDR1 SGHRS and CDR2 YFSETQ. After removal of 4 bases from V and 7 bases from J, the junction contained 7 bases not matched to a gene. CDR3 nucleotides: TGCGCCAGCAGCATTGGGACAGGGGAAGGTGGCTACACCTTC. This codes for CASSIGTGEGGYTF.

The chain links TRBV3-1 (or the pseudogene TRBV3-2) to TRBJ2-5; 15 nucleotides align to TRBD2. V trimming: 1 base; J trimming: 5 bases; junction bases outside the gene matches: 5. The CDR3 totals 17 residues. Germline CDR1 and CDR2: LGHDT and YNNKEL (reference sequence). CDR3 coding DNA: TGTGCCAGCAGCCAAGGTCGGACTAGCGGGGGGGCTGAGACCCAGTACTTC. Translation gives CASSQGRTSGGAETQYF.

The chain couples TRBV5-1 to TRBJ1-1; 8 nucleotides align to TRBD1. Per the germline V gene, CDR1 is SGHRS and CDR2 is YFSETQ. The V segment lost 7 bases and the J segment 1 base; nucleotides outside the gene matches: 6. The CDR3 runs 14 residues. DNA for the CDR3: TGCGCCAGCCTCCCCGGGACAGGGAACACTGAAGCTTTCTTT. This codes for CASLPGTGNTEAFF.

CDR3 in amino acids: CASSLTLASNTGELFF. Written as DNA, the CDR3 is TGCGCCAGCAGCTTAACGCTAGCGTCGAACACCGGGGAGCTGTTTTTT. The chain carries TRBV5-1 and TRBJ2-2; D possibly corresponds to TRBD2 (6 bases). Trimming cost V 2 bases and J 0 bases, with 11 bases left between them. Germline CDR1 and CDR2: SGHRS and YFSETQ. The CDR3 has 16 amino acids.

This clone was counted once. The chain's CDR3 is CSVGLGSAAYNEQFF. The CDR3 bases are TGCAGCGTTGGGTTGGGTAGCGCGGCCTACAATGAGCAGTTCTTC. This rearrangement joins TRBV29-1 to TRBJ2-1, with a weak D call TRBD2 (5 bases). The CDR3 runs 15 residues. Trimming removed 4 bases from V and 2 bases from J, with 15 bases in between. Germline CDR1 SQVTM, CDR2 ANQGSEA.

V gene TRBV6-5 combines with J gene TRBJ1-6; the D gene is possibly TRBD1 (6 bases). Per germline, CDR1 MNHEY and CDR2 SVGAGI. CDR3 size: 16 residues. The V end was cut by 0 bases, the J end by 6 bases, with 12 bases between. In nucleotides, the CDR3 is TGTGCCAGCAGTTACTCGAGACAGGCTTCTAATTCACCCCTCCACTTT. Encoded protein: CASSYSRQASNSPLHF.

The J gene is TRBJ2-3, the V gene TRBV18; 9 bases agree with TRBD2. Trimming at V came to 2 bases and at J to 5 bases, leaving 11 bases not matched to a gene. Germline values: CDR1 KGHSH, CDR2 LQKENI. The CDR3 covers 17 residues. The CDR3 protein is CASSPSSAGGPGDTQYF. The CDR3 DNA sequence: TGTGCCAGCTCACCATCATCGGCGGGGGGGCCCGGAGATACGCAGTATTTT.

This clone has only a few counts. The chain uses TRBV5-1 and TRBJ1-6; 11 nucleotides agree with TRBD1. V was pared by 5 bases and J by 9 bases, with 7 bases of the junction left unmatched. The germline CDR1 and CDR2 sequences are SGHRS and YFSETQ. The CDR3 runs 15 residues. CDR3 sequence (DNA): TGCGCCAGCAGGACGGTGGGGACAGGGGGTTCACCCCTCCACTTT. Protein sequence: CASRTVGTGGSPLHF.

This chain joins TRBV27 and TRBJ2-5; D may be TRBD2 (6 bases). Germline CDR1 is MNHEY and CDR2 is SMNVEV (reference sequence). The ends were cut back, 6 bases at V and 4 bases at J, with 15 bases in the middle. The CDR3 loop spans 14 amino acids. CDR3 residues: CASRRGSPGETQYF. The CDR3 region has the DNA TGTGCCAGCAGGCGGGGTAGCCCCGGAGAGACCCAGTACTTC.

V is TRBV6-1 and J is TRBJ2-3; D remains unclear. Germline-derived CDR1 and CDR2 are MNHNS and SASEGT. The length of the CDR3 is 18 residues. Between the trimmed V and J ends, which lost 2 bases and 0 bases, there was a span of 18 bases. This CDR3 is CASSETLRSSPSTDTQYF. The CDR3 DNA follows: TGTGCCAGCAGTGAAACTCTTCGATCTAGTCCTAGCACAGATACGCAGTATTTT.

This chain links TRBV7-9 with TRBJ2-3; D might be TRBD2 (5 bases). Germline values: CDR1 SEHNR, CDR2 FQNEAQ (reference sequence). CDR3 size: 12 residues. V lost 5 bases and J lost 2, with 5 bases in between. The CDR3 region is CASSRDTDTQYF. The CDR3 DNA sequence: TGTGCCAGCAGCCGGGACACAGATACGCAGTATTTT.

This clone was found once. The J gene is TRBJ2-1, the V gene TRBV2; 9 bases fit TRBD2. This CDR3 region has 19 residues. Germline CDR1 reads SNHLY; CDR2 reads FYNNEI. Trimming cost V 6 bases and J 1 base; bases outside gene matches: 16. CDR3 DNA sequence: TGTGCCAGCAGCGGAGGGAGGCTAGCGGGGCTCTTTTCCTACAATGAGCAGTTCTTC. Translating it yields CASSGGRLAGLFSYNEQFF.

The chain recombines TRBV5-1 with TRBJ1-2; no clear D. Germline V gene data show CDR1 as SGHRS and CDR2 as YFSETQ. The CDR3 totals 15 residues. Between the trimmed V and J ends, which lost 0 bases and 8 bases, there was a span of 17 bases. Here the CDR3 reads CASSLGPEGAVGYTF. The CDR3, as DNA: TGCGCCAGCAGCTTGGGTCCGGAGGGAGCTGTCGGCTACACCTTC.

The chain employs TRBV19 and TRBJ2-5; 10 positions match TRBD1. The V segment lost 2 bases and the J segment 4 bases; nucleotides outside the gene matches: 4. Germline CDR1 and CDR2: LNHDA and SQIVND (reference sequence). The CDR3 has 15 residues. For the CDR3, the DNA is TGTGCCAGTAGTATAACCGGGACAGGGGTAGAGACCCAGTACTTC. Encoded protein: CASSITGTGVETQYF.